The present entry profiles one T cell receptor (beta chain) with its context. This PCR relied on a set of 60 Vbeta primers and 13 Jbeta primers. The data were produced by immunoSEQ multiplex PCR, yet TCRdb's version contains in-frame clones alone and is incomplete. The data show about 91,000 clones, with roughly 78% seen just once and 4.4% held by the top ten. The data stem from a study of cytomegalovirus exposure and HLA in healthy donors. The CDR3 spans 12 residues. The germline CDR1 and CDR2 sequences are SEHNR and FQNEAQ (reference sequence). Between the trimmed V and J ends, which lost 1 base and 5 bases, there was a span of 6 bases.

This rearrangement joins TRBV7-9 to TRBJ2-7, with D uncertain. The clonotype was recovered from a male donor in good health and CMV-seropositive. The sequenced material came from PBMCs. The CDR3 region has the DNA TGTGCCAGCAGCTTAGGTCAAAACGAGCAGTACTTC. Translating gives CASSLGQNEQYF.